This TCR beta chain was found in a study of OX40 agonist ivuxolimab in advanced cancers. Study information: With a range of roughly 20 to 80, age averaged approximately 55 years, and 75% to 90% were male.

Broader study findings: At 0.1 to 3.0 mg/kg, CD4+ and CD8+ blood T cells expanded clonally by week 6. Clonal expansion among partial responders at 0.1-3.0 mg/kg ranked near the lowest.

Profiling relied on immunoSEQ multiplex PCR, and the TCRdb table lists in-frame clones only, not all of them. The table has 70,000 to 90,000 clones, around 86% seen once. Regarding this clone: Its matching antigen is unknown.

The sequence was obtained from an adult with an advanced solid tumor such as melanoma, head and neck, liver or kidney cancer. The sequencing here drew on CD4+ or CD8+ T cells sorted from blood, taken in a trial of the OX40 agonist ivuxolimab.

This chain's CDR3 is CASRPGPTEQYF. CDR3 nucleotides: TGTGCCAGCAGACCGGGACCGACCGAGCAGTACTTC. The chain uses TRBV6-5 and TRBJ2-7; D assignment may be TRBD1 or TRBD2 (5 bases each). Trimming took off 6 bases at V and 6 bases at J, with 12 bases between the two ends. CDR1 and CDR2 from the germline V gene are MNHEY and SVGAGI. The CDR3 is 12 residues long.